Listed below are T cell receptor beta chains from one sample, sequenced in a study of regulatory T cells in long-lasting Graves disease. A single record per CDR3 protein comes from TCRdb applying MiXCR to the multiplex PCR reads. The data contain about 540,000 distinct CDR3 sequences, approximately 12% of them singletons. The same data also went into a second study, on T cells in Graves' hyperthyroidism and ophthalmopathy.

The source material was peripheral blood mononuclear cells (PBMCs), sampled at new diagnosis, from a patient treated with antithyroid drugs. The receptors were gathered from a man aged 25-45 years with Graves disease. The CDR3 runs from the conserved cysteine through the conserved F or W.

TRBV20-1	TRBJ1-1	CSALGQANTEAFF
TRBV2	TRBJ2-7	CASSEGRRELYEQYF
TRBV7-3	TRBJ2-3	CASSYQGLGAKDTQYF
TRBV5-6	TRBJ2-5	CASSLGGLRETQYF
TRBV19	NA	CASSTGDIQETQYF
TRBV20-1	TRBJ2-1	CSCFSGNEQFF
TRBV2	TRBJ2-1	CASSEGGGGGQFF
TRBV5-1	TRBJ2-7	CASGLTSHAEQYF
TRBV7-9	TRBJ2-7	CASTPPGSYEQYF
TRBV11-2	TRBJ1-5	CASSSDSGLGQPQHF
TRBV10-3	TRBJ2-1	CAISEFQPGQGSYNEQFF
TRBV20-1	TRBJ2-3	CSVSLGLAGAADTQYF
TRBV4-1	TRBJ2-4	CASSLHFLGASKNIQYF
TRBV12-3/TRBV12-4	TRBJ1-1	CASSFGWAANTEAFF
TRBV12-3/TRBV12-4	TRBJ1-1	CASSLARASVFEAFF
TRBV6-1	TRBJ1-6	CASTGAVRGRVWSPLHF
TRBV2	TRBJ2-6	CASSPDIGGANVLTF
TRBV12-3/TRBV12-4	TRBJ2-7	CASSSLAGTNYELYF
TRBV11-3	TRBJ2-1	CASSSGGSGRGNEQFF
TRBV9	TRBJ2-7	CASSGEAAEQYF
TRBV5-4	TRBJ1-4	CASSPDLEEEKLFF
TRBV12-3/TRBV12-4	TRBJ2-1	CASAMTWWTSGKRSEQFF
TRBV10-3	TRBJ2-1	CAISGRAGPLYNEQFF
TRBV5-1	TRBJ2-7	CASSFLTGSYEQYF
TRBV14	TRBJ2-7	CASSQVPGHRGEQYF
TRBV7-3	TRBJ2-3	CASSAGLYVDTQYF
TRBV12-5	TRBJ1-2	CASGLGTGGVNYGYTF
TRBV10-1	TRBJ1-5	CASSGLVGGAQHF
TRBV20-1	TRBJ2-3	CSGAGRYLTDTQYF
TRBV10-3	TRBJ1-1	CAIRGGTEAFF
TRBV20-1	TRBJ2-5	CSARKGQGGQETQYF
TRBV19	TRBJ1-5	CASSHRGGQPQHF
TRBV7-8	TRBJ2-7	CASSLLAEQYF
TRBV29-1	TRBJ1-2	CSVEGGSLLDGYTF
TRBV6-4	TRBJ2-3	CASAASGTTDTQYF
TRBV6-5	TRBJ2-4	CASSSPGAKNIQYF
TRBV18	TRBJ1-5	CASSQGQPSNQPQHF
TRBV27	TRBJ2-1	CASSWKGGGINEQFF
TRBV19	TRBJ2-1	CASSIWAPSYNEQFF
TRBV7-8	TRBJ1-3	CASSLARVLSGNTIYF
TRBV5-1	TRBJ1-3	CASSLSFSSGNTIYF
TRBV20-1	TRBJ2-7	CSAPKLSSEEQYF
TRBV27	TRBJ2-1	CASSFPGGAYNEQFF
TRBV20-1	TRBJ1-1	CSARETGGRNTEAFF
TRBV5-1	TRBJ2-3	CASKDGWSTDTQYF
TRBV19	TRBJ1-6	CASSFTRGFSSPLHF
TRBV9	TRBJ1-3	CASSASGGTGNTIYF
TRBV13	TRBJ2-7	CASNGTGRTYEQYF
TRBV10-3	TRBJ2-6	CAISESGGSGANVLTF
TRBV5-1	TRBJ2-2	CASSQDRGNTGELFF
TRBV30	TRBJ2-2	CAWKRQGTTGELFF
TRBV14	TRBJ2-2	CASSPWGGELFF
TRBV10-3	TRBJ2-7	CAISGTSGSAVYEQYF
TRBV11-2	TRBJ2-7	CASSFGTSYVSYEQYF
TRBV27	TRBJ2-7	CASSWGGSSYEQYF
TRBV27	TRBJ2-7	CASSLKREGPVGYF
TRBV7-9	TRBJ1-4	CASSLGVANYEKLFF